This T cell receptor beta chain was identified in a study of CD8 T cells in ankylosing spondylitis. Whole-study results and caveats: A motif of eight highly homologous TCR beta variants was seen as apparently characteristic of ankylosing spondylitis blood.

In the case of this clonotype: Antigen specificity is unknown.

Each CDR3 protein is one row after TCRdb ran MiXCR on the 5' RACE reads. The data hold roughly 220,000 distinct CDR3 sequences, with approximately 20% observed a single time. Trimming pared 3 bases from V and 10 bases from J, leaving 16 bases between. The CDR3 consists of 14 residues. The sequence derives from a male donor with ankylosing spondylitis. This sequence joins TRBV12-3 or TRBV12-4 and TRBJ1-5; D not resolved. Sequencing used blood, either unsorted or a sorted T cell fraction (not recorded which). CDR3 region: CASSFTLGEEPQHF. CDR3 sequence (DNA): TGTGCCAGCAGTTTCACTCTGGGTGAAGAACCCCAGCATTTT.